Listed here are 32 T cell receptor beta chains from one sample, sequenced in a study of blood T cell repertoires in COVID-19. Sequenced by immunoSEQ multiplex PCR; TCRdb stores in-frame clones only, minus some. The sample comprises more than 45,000 clones, 85% to 90% of which are singletons, and around 7.7% rests with the top ten. Sequences were obtained from peripheral blood. These receptors originate from a human donor with active COVID-19. The donor label of this sample is uncertain.

This chain uses TRBV14 with TRBJ1-2; 9 bases agree with TRBD1. CDR3 length equals 13 residues. The V gene's germline CDR1 is SGHDN and CDR2 FVKESK. V lost 5 bases, J lost 4 bases, and 2 bases stayed unmatched. CDR3 loop: CASSSGQGYGYTF. The CDR3 DNA reads as TGTGCCAGCAGCTCGGGACAGGGCTATGGCTACACCTTC.

This chain uses TRBV13 with TRBJ1-1; TRBD1 might be the D (5 bases). Per the germline V gene, CDR1 is PRHDT and CDR2 is FYEKMQ (reference sequence). V was clipped by 1 base and J by 4 bases, with 16 bases between them. This CDR3 has 16 residues. The CDR3 sequence is CASSLEATGLPTEAFF. The CDR3 DNA reads as TGTGCCAGCAGCTTAGAGGCTACAGGCCTGCCCACTGAAGCTTTCTTT.

This clone was counted a few times. This chain connects TRBV6-2 or TRBV6-3 to TRBJ1-5; D not resolved. V was shortened by 4 bases and J by 5 bases, with 9 bases between the two germline ends. Germline values: CDR1 MNHEY, CDR2 SVGEGT. The CDR3 runs to 13 residues. CDR3 in amino acids: CASSLEGDQPQHF. Here the CDR3 DNA reads TGTGCCAGCAGTTTAGAGGGTGATCAGCCCCAGCATTTT.

This chain's CDR3 is CASSRTGGAYEQYF. CDR3 sequence (DNA): TGTGCCAGCAGTCGGACAGGGGGTGCGTACGAGCAGTACTTC. The chain employs TRBV2 and TRBJ2-7; 10 bases fit TRBD1. V trimming: 5 bases; J trimming: 4 bases; junction bases outside the gene matches: 5. This CDR3 has 14 residues. Germline V gives CDR1 SNHLY, CDR2 FYNNEI.

This sequence joins TRBV11-2 and TRBJ2-7; TRBD1 is a possible D gene (6 bases). The V gene's germline CDR1 is SGHAT and CDR2 FQNNGV. The CDR3 totals 13 residues. With 2 bases removed from V and 6 bases from J, the gap between germline ends came to 11 bases. The CDR3 loop reads CASSLRGKAEQYF. CDR3 DNA: TGTGCCAGCAGCTTAAGGGGGAAGGCCGAGCAGTACTTC.

This chain uses TRBV16 with TRBJ2-1; unclear D gene. With 4 bases removed from V and 8 bases from J, the gap between germline ends came to 6 bases. The CDR3 consists of 11 residues. Germline V gives CDR1 KGHSY, CDR2 FQNENV. The CDR3 loop reads CASSPQDEQFF. The CDR3 DNA follows: TGTGCCAGCAGCCCCCAGGATGAGCAGTTCTTC.

The gene calls are TRBV9 and TRBJ2-7; maybe TRBD1 (5 bases). The CDR3 consists of 12 residues. Germline CDR1 and CDR2: SGDLS and YYNGEE. Trimming took off 3 bases at V and 3 bases at J, with 7 bases between the two ends. DNA of the CDR3: TGTGCCAGCAGCGCACAGGACTACGAGCAGTACTTC. Residues: CASSAQDYEQYF.

The chain uses TRBV6-5 and TRBJ2-3; maybe TRBD2 (7 bases). Deletions cut 6 bases from V and 5 bases from J, with 18 bases between. There are 15 residues in the CDR3. In germline, CDR1 is MNHEY, CDR2 SVGAGI. The CDR3 spells CASSRGRGFLDTQYF. Here the CDR3 DNA reads TGTGCCAGCAGCCGGGGGCGGGGGTTTCTAGATACGCAGTATTTT.

The chain uses TRBV12-5 and TRBJ2-1; 7 bases are shared with TRBD1. Losses at the gene ends were 7 bases for V and 8 bases for J; bases not matched to a gene: 14. Germline CDR1 is LGHNT and CDR2 is FRNRAP. CDR3 size: 15 residues. In DNA, the CDR3 is TGTGCTAGTGCCGTGGGACAGACTCTAGGGGATGAGCAGTTCTTC. This codes for CASAVGQTLGDEQFF.

The rearrangement uses TRBV4-1 and TRBJ1-4; D gene uncertain. The V end was cut by 4 bases, the J end by 0 bases, with 6 bases between. The length of the CDR3 is 14 residues. CDR1 and CDR2 (germline): MGHRA, YSYEKL. CDR3 residues: CASSLAATNEKLFF. In DNA form, the CDR3 reads TGCGCCAGCAGCCTCGCGGCAACTAATGAAAAACTGTTTTTT.

The chain employs TRBV19 and TRBJ1-2, with TRBD1 identical over 8 bases. Germline V lookup: CDR1 LNHDA, CDR2 SQIVND (reference sequence). The length of the CDR3 is 14 residues. Trimming at V came to 3 bases and at J to 3 bases, leaving 3 bases not matched to a gene. CDR3 amino acids: CASSITGGDYGYTF. The CDR3 region has the DNA TGTGCCAGTAGTATTACAGGGGGAGACTATGGCTACACCTTC.

The chain combines TRBV18 with TRBJ2-1; TRBD1 matches at 8 bases. Germline V gene data show CDR1 as KGHSH and CDR2 as LQKENI. The CDR3 runs to 15 residues. V trimming: 5 bases; J trimming: 7 bases; junction bases outside the gene matches: 10. The CDR3 spells CASSSRQGRENEQFF. The DNA of the CDR3 is TGTGCCAGCTCATCCCGACAGGGGCGGGAAAATGAGCAGTTCTTC. Using reference TRBV18 and TRBJ2-1 for the parts outside the CDR3, the full variable domain is NAGVMQNPRHLVRRRGQEARLRCSPMKGHSHVYWYRQLPEEGLKFMVYLQKENIIDESGMPKERFSAEFPKEGPSILRIQQVVRGDSAAYFCASSSRQGRENEQFFGPGTRLTVL.

The chain is built from TRBV25-1 and TRBJ2-2; tentative D call: TRBD1 (6 bases). Trimming stripped 6 bases from V and 3 bases from J, with 14 bases between. This CDR3 has 15 amino acids. Germline V gene lookup returns CDR1 MGHDK and CDR2 SYGVNS. The CDR3 loop is CASRQGSGDTGELFF. The CDR3 nucleotides read TGTGCCAGCAGGCAGGGGAGTGGTGACACCGGGGAGCTGTTTTTT.

The V gene is TRBV10-2, the J gene TRBJ2-2; D is uncertain. Trimming removed 7 bases at V and 0 bases at J, with 6 bases between. Germline V CDR1 and CDR2: WSHSY, SAAADI. CDR3 size: 13 residues. DNA of the CDR3: TGCGCCAGCATGGCAGCGAACACCGGGGAGCTGTTTTTT. Encoded protein: CASMAANTGELFF.

This chain links TRBV10-3 with TRBJ2-1; 8 bases fit TRBD1. The germline gives CDR1 ENHRY, CDR2 SYGVKD. The CDR3 runs to 16 residues. V gave up 0 bases and J gave up 1 base; unmatched junction bases: 2. CDR3 bases: TGTGCCATCAGTGAGTCGACAGGGGCATCCTACAATGAGCAGTTCTTC. It is translated as CAISESTGASYNEQFF.

This chain uses TRBV11-2 with TRBJ2-1; TRBD1 aligns across 7 bases. CDR3 length equals 15 residues. J was trimmed by 7 bases and V by 1 base; bases with no gene match: 7. Germline V gives CDR1 SGHAT, CDR2 FQNNGV. The CDR3 region is CASSLGSGGMNEQFF. CDR3 nucleotides: TGTGCCAGCAGCTTAGGGTCAGGGGGTATGAATGAGCAGTTCTTC.

CDR3 sequence: CASSSTGQNEKLFF. CDR3 coding DNA: TGTGCCAGCAGCTCGACAGGACAGAATGAAAAACTGTTTTTT. This rearrangement joins TRBV6-5 to TRBJ1-4; D is perhaps TRBD1 (6 bases). Germline CDR1 is MNHEY and CDR2 is SVGAGI. The CDR3 covers 14 residues. Trimming shortened V by 6 bases and J by 5 bases, and 13 bases separated the two germline ends.

This chain uses TRBV5-1 with TRBJ1-3, with D maybe TRBD1 (5 bases). V dropped 4 bases and J dropped 0 bases, with 14 bases sitting between them. Germline-derived CDR1 and CDR2 are SGHRS and YFSETQ. The CDR3 runs to 16 residues. The CDR3 loop reads CASSQGHPSSGNTIYF. DNA of the CDR3: TGCGCCAGCAGCCAAGGACACCCGAGCTCTGGAAACACCATATATTTT.

This chain links TRBV11-2 with TRBJ2-2, with D unresolved. CDR3 length: 15 amino acids. Germline CDR1 and CDR2: SGHAT and FQNNGV. Trimming left V 1 base short and J 1 base short, with 7 bases between. The DNA for the CDR3 is TGTGCCAGCAGCTTAGCATCGGGGAACACCGGGGAGCTGTTTTTT. Its translation is CASSLASGNTGELFF.

As DNA, the CDR3 is TGTGCCAGCAGTTTATCAAACTCTGGAAACACCATATATTTT. Translation gives CASSLSNSGNTIYF. This chain links TRBV28 with TRBJ1-3; D call uncertain. Germline V gene sequence: CDR1 MDHEN, CDR2 SYDVKM. Deletions cut 1 base from V and 0 bases from J, with 4 bases between. The CDR3 is 14 residues long.

The chain recombines TRBV3-1 (or the pseudogene TRBV3-2) with TRBJ2-7; D remains unclear. Between the trimmed V and J ends, which lost 4 bases and 3 bases, there was a span of 4 bases. Germline CDR1 LGHDT, CDR2 YNNKEL (reference sequence). This CDR3 is built from 11 residues. The DNA for the CDR3 is TGTGCCAGCAGCCGCGTCTACGAGCAGTACTTC. It translates to CASSRVYEQYF.

On this clone itself: The conserved phenylalanine or tryptophan is not found at the CDR3 terminus, so this likely reflects a read error. No DNA is shown, since the ends of the CDR3 on it are uncertain; the CDR3 is the one TCRdb lists. The V and J genes are TRBV29-1 and TRBJ2-7; TRBD1, the table's D call, lacks a check against the DNA. Germline V CDR1 and CDR2: SQVTM, ANQGSEA. Inclusive of both ends, the CDR3 amounts to 8 amino acids. This chain's CDR3 is CSVEYTVS.

The chain has TRBV4-2 and TRBJ2-2; 8 nucleotides agree with TRBD2. V shed 0 bases, J shed 2 bases, and the junction held 5 bases outside the gene matches. The CDR3 has 17 residues. CDR1 and CDR2 from the germline V gene are LGHNA and YNFKEQ. The CDR3 DNA reads TGTGCCAGCAGCCAAGACTTAGCGGGGACTAACACCGGGGAGCTGTTTTTT. Its protein product is CASSQDLAGTNTGELFF.

The chain recombines TRBV27 with TRBJ1-4; no reliable D call. Trimming stripped 2 bases from V and 7 bases from J, with 14 bases between. The CDR3 has 15 residues. Germline V gene sequence: CDR1 MNHEY, CDR2 SMNVEV (reference sequence). The CDR3 region has the DNA TGTGCCAGCAGTTTACCTACTGGTTTTGGTGAAAAACTGTTTTTT. Translated, it gives CASSLPTGFGEKLFF. Full variable domain (outside the CDR3, taken from reference TRBV27 and TRBJ1-4): EAQVTQNPRYLITVTGKKLTVTCSQNMNHEYMSWYRQDPGLGLRQIYYSMNVEVTDKGDVPEGYKVSRKEKRNFPLILESPSPNQTSLYFCASSLPTGFGEKLFFGSGTQLSVL.

The sample holds one count of this clone. This rearrangement joins TRBV7-3 to TRBJ1-2; TRBD1 aligns across 7 bases. Germline V gene data show CDR1 as SGHTA and CDR2 as FQGTGA. Unmatched junction bases numbered 10, after V lost 0 bases and J lost 6 bases. The CDR3 sequence is 16 residues long. CDR3 nucleotide sequence: TGTGCCAGCAGCTTAACTCCGACAGGGAAAAGCAATGGCTACACCTTC. This translates into CASSLTPTGKSNGYTF.

This chain links TRBV5-6 with TRBJ1-2; TRBD1 is a possible D gene (6 bases). Per the germline V gene, CDR1 is SGHDT and CDR2 is YYEEEE. Trimming left V 4 bases short and J 4 bases short, with 8 bases between. This CDR3 contains 12 residues. Here the CDR3 DNA reads TGTGCCAGCAGCCAGGACAGCTATGGCTACACCTTC. Encoded protein: CASSQDSYGYTF.

The V and J genes are TRBV11-3 and TRBJ2-5, with TRBD2 identical over 11 bases. The CDR3 is 17 amino acids. With 4 bases clipped from V and 1 base from J, the junction kept 8 bases outside the gene matches. Germline V gene lookup returns CDR1 SGHNT and CDR2 YENEEA. CDR3 in DNA: TGTGCCAGCAGCTCCCGGAGTACTAGCGGGGGCCAAGAGACCCAGTACTTC. Amino acids: CASSSRSTSGGQETQYF.

The V and J genes are TRBV19 and TRBJ1-1; possibly TRBD1 for D (5 bases). The CDR3 extends over 14 amino acids. V lost 5 bases and J lost 4, with 14 bases in between. Germline CDR1 and CDR2: LNHDA and SQIVND (reference sequence). The DNA of the CDR3 is TGTGCCAGTAGTCTCATTGCAGGGCCCACTGAAGCTTTCTTT. Residues: CASSLIAGPTEAFF. The full variable domain, rest sourced from reference TRBV19 and TRBJ1-1, is DGGITQSPKYLFRKEGQNVTLSCEQNLNHDAMYWYRQDPGQGLRLIYYSQIVNDFQKGDIAEGYSVSREKKESFPLTVTSAQKNPTAFYLCASSLIAGPTEAFFGQGTRLTVV.

The chain carries TRBV3-1 (or the pseudogene TRBV3-2) and TRBJ2-5, with unresolved D. Germline V gene lookup returns CDR1 LGHDT and CDR2 YNNKEL (reference sequence). V lost 1 base and J lost 5, with 8 bases in between. The CDR3 is made up of 13 amino acids. The CDR3 region has the DNA TGTGCCAGCAGCCAAGGCGTCGGGGAGACCCAGTACTTC. Its translation: CASSQGVGETQYF.

This clone was observed at least ten times. J is TRBJ1-6 and V is TRBV19, with TRBD1 identical over 7 bases. The CDR3 length is 16 residues. Germline V gene lookup returns CDR1 LNHDA and CDR2 SQIVND (reference sequence). The V and J ends lost 7 bases and 7 bases, in that order; junction bases with no gene match: 13. CDR3 nucleotide sequence: TGTGCCAGTACCCCACTGGGGGGACAGACAAATTCACCCCTCCACTTT. Amino acid sequence: CASTPLGGQTNSPLHF.

The chain uses TRBV6-6 and TRBJ1-2; maybe TRBD1 (6 bases). This CDR3 has 13 residues. Germline V lookup: CDR1 MNHNY, CDR2 SVGAGI (reference sequence). The V gene lost 5 bases and the J gene lost 4 bases, with 11 bases spanning the gap. In DNA form, the CDR3 reads TGTGCCAGCAGTGGGGGGGGCGGCTATGGCTACACCTTC. Translated, it gives CASSGGGGYGYTF.

The gene calls are TRBV7-9 and TRBJ2-3; 10 bases agree with TRBD2. This CDR3 has 18 amino acids. Germline trimming cut 3 bases from V and 7 bases from J; bases unmatched to any gene: 16. CDR1 SEHNR and CDR2 FQNEAQ come from the germline V gene (reference sequence). CDR3 sequence: CASSLPLRASGSYYTQYF. In DNA form, the CDR3 reads TGTGCCAGCAGCTTGCCGTTAAGAGCTAGCGGGAGTTACTATACGCAGTATTTT.